The sequence of this TCR beta chain was determined in a study of STAT5B mutations in CD4+ large granular lymphocyte leukemia. Study-wide background: Among healthy donors, a particular HLA allele went with more CDR3 'QG' motifs.

The ends lost 1 base at V and 1 base at J; junction bases unmatched: 5. The germline gives CDR1 MDHEN, CDR2 SYDVKM. The CDR3 consists of 16 residues. The assay was run at survey level. The table came from immunoSEQ multiplex PCR; TCRdb's copy has only in-frame clones and leaves some out. This sample has under 40,000 clones; around 85% occur once, and the top ten carry about 2.1%. Sequencing input: CD4+ T cells from blood buffy coats. The receptor's source is a human donor in good health. The V gene is TRBV28, the J gene TRBJ2-5; the match to TRBD2 covers 8 bases. The DNA for the CDR3 is TGTGCCAGCAGTTTATTAACGGGAGGGGCCCAAGAGACCCAGTACTTC. Encoded protein: CASSLLTGGAQETQYF.